These 18 T cell receptor beta chains were all obtained from the same sample, sequenced in a study of blood T cell repertoires in COVID-19. Some clones are missing from TCRdb's copy, which holds only in-frame ones; the method was immunoSEQ multiplex PCR. The table includes roughly 570,000 clones, 85% to 90% detected once. Sequenced: peripheral blood. All receptors derive from a woman aged 45-65 years with COVID-19, enrolled during active disease.

This clone was counted a few times. Because the CDR3 is missing its conserved closing phenylalanine or tryptophan, this is likely a read error. The DNA is left out, because the CDR3 cannot be placed on it with certainty; the CDR3 is given as TCRdb lists it. The V call is TRBV21-1, the J call TRBJ1-2; TRBD1, as called in the table, went unchecked against the DNA. TRBV21-1 is an annotated pseudogene. The CDR3 numbers 10 amino acids, ends counted. CDR3 sequence: CASSPGTGSY.

This chain joins TRBV5-1 and TRBJ1-1; D is perhaps TRBD1 (5 bases). The CDR3 consists of 12 residues. With 4 bases removed from V and 8 bases from J, the gap between germline ends came to 12 bases. Germline V gene sequence: CDR1 SGHRS, CDR2 YFSETQ. CDR3: CASSPQSGEAFF. CDR3 bases: TGCGCCAGCAGCCCCCAATCAGGGGAAGCTTTCTTT.

The rearrangement links TRBV27 to TRBJ1-1; 9 nucleotides match TRBD1. In germline, CDR1 is MNHEY, CDR2 SMNVEV (reference sequence). The CDR3 has 15 amino acids. V gave up 4 bases and J gave up 3 bases; unmatched junction bases: 6. CDR3 in amino acids: CASSSLQGADTEAFF. In nucleotides, the CDR3 is TGTGCCAGCAGTTCGCTACAGGGGGCGGACACTGAAGCTTTCTTT.

J is TRBJ2-1 and V is TRBV5-1, with D hard to call. The CDR3 is 14 residues long. Germline CDR1 SGHRS, CDR2 YFSETQ. V was trimmed by 0 bases and J by 8 bases, leaving 12 bases between them. The CDR3 protein is CASSLAFSPDEQFF. In nucleotides, the CDR3 is TGCGCCAGCAGCTTGGCGTTCAGTCCCGATGAGCAGTTCTTC.

This chain links TRBV24-1 with TRBJ1-1, with unresolved D. The CDR3 is 11 residues long. The germline gives CDR1 KGHDR, CDR2 SFDVKD. The ends were cut back, 3 bases at V and 11 bases at J, with 9 bases in the middle. Here the CDR3 DNA reads TGTGCCACCAGTGATGGGAGGGAGGCTTTCTTT. Amino acids: CATSDGREAFF.

The V gene is TRBV11-2, the J gene TRBJ2-2, with D perhaps TRBD1 (5 bases). V shed 2 bases and J shed 6 bases, with 10 bases lying between them. The CDR3 is made up of 14 amino acids. CDR1 and CDR2 (germline): SGHAT, FQNNGV. CDR3 coding DNA: TGTGCCAGCAGCTTATTCCCAGGGCCCGGGGAGCTGTTTTTT. This translates into CASSLFPGPGELFF.

On this clone: This sample also contains other DNA sequences that code for the same CDR3. The chain joins TRBV10-1 to TRBJ2-5, with 9 positions matching TRBD1. With 0 bases clipped from V and 3 bases from J, the junction kept 2 bases outside the gene matches. The CDR3 has 15 residues. CDR1 and CDR2 from the germline V gene are WNHNN and SYGVQD (reference sequence). The chain's CDR3 is CASSESWTGEETQYF. CDR3 in DNA: TGCGCCAGCAGTGAGTCTTGGACAGGGGAAGAGACCCAGTACTTC.

J is TRBJ2-5 and V is TRBV7-2; 7 nucleotides line up with TRBD2. CDR3 length: 14 residues. The V and J ends lost 5 bases and 1 base, in that order; junction bases with no gene match: 4. Germline-derived CDR1 and CDR2 are SGHTA and FQGNSA. CDR3 region: CASSQSGGQETQYF. DNA for the CDR3: TGTGCCAGCAGCCAATCGGGGGGCCAAGAGACCCAGTACTTC.

This clone was seen once. The genes are TRBV19 and TRBJ2-1; no reliable D call. The V and J ends lost 5 bases and 0 bases respectively, with 8 bases between them. Looked up from germline, CDR1 is LNHDA and CDR2 is SQIVND (reference sequence). The CDR3 is 14 amino acids. CDR3 DNA sequence: TGTGCCAGTAGTCCGCGGATCTCCTACAATGAGCAGTTCTTC. It translates to CASSPRISYNEQFF. The whole variable domain, filled in from reference TRBV19 and TRBJ2-1, reads DGGITQSPKYLFRKEGQNVTLSCEQNLNHDAMYWYRQDPGQGLRLIYYSQIVNDFQKGDIAEGYSVSREKKESFPLTVTSAQKNPTAFYLCASSPRISYNEQFFGPGTRLTVL.

The chain joins TRBV5-1 to TRBJ2-7, with TRBD1 matching 11 bases. This CDR3 region has 15 residues. In germline, CDR1 is SGHRS, CDR2 YFSETQ. The junction had 5 bases not matched to a gene; V was cut back by 4 bases and J by 2 bases. CDR3 region: CASSADRGPPYEQYF. The CDR3 DNA is TGCGCCAGCAGCGCGGACAGGGGGCCCCCCTACGAGCAGTACTTC.

The chain employs TRBV9 and TRBJ2-2, with D possibly being TRBD2 (5 bases). Trimming pared 0 bases from V and 5 bases from J, leaving 11 bases between. The CDR3 contains 15 residues. Germline V gene data show CDR1 as SGDLS and CDR2 as YYNGEE. CDR3 residues: CASSVDGRRTGELFF. In DNA, the CDR3 is TGTGCCAGCAGCGTAGATGGTAGGAGGACCGGGGAGCTGTTTTTT.

The J gene is TRBJ2-6, the V gene TRBV2; the match to TRBD1 covers 10 bases. The junction had 18 bases not matched to a gene; V was cut back by 8 bases and J by 2 bases. There are 20 residues in the CDR3. Germline assignment: CDR1 SNHLY and CDR2 FYNNEI. CDR3 nucleotide sequence: TGTGCCAGCCGAGGCCCCCTCCTGGGGACAGGGGTGGCTGGGGCCAACGTCCTGACTTTC. It specifies CASRGPLLGTGVAGANVLTF.

The chain couples TRBV30 to TRBJ1-2, with TRBD1 as a possible D gene (6 bases). CDR1 GTSNPN and CDR2 SVGIG come from the germline V gene (reference sequence). V was trimmed by 5 bases and J by 7 bases, leaving 14 bases between them. This CDR3 region has 12 residues. CDR3 DNA: TGTGCCTGGCACAGCCCACAGGGTGGCTACACCTTC. Translated: CAWHSPQGGYTF.

V usage is TRBV5-1 and J usage is TRBJ2-7; perhaps TRBD1 as D (5 bases). V gave up 0 bases and J gave up 3 bases, with 10 bases separating them. CDR3 length equals 14 residues. CDR1 is SGHRS and CDR2 is YFSETQ in the germline V gene. The CDR3 DNA sequence: TGCGCCAGCAGCTTGGGGGTACAGGTCTACGAGCAGTACTTC. It translates to CASSLGVQVYEQYF. Variable domain in full (rest from reference TRBV5-1 and TRBJ2-7): KAGVTQTPRYLIKTRGQQVTLSCSPISGHRSVSWYQQTPGQGLQFLFEYFSETQRNKGNFPGRFSGRQFSNSRSEMNVSTLELGDSALYLCASSLGVQVYEQYFGPGTRLTVT.

The chain couples TRBV12-5 to TRBJ1-1, with D perhaps TRBD1 (5 bases). The CDR3 is 12 amino acids. V lost 3 bases to trimming and J lost 10 bases, with 12 bases between them. Germline CDR1 LGHNT, CDR2 FRNRAP. The CDR3 sequence: CASGFRGELAFF. The DNA of the CDR3 is TGTGCTAGTGGTTTTCGGGGGGAGTTAGCTTTCTTT.

The genes are TRBV19 and TRBJ1-5; the D gene is possibly TRBD1 (5 bases). Between the trimmed V and J ends, which lost 5 bases and 5 bases, there was a span of 13 bases. This CDR3 contains 14 residues. Germline V gives CDR1 LNHDA, CDR2 SQIVND (reference sequence). CDR3 residues: CASSVQVRDQPQHF. CDR3 DNA: TGTGCCAGTAGTGTACAGGTACGGGATCAGCCCCAGCATTTT.

Concerning this clone itself: Other DNA sequences in the sample encode the same CDR3. The chain employs TRBV19 and TRBJ2-5; 7 bases line up with TRBD1. There are 12 residues in the CDR3. J gave up 5 bases and V 8 bases, and 5 bases lay outside the gene matches. Looked up from germline, CDR1 is LNHDA and CDR2 is SQIVND (reference sequence). The CDR3 nucleotides are TGTGCCAGTCGACAGGGAAGGGAGACCCAGTACTTC. This gives the protein CASRQGRETQYF.

This sequence joins TRBV10-3 and TRBJ1-4, with 8 bases fitting TRBD1. CDR1 and CDR2 (germline): ENHRY, SYGVKD. The CDR3 extends over 15 amino acids. V lost 3 bases, J lost 7 bases, and 7 bases stayed unmatched. The DNA of the CDR3 is TGTGCCATCAGTGACCCCGGACAGGGAAGTGAAAAACTGTTTTTT. This translates into CAISDPGQGSEKLFF.